These 15 T cell receptor beta chains share one sample of origin, sequenced in a study of OX40 agonist ivuxolimab in advanced cancers. Repertoires were generated with immunoSEQ multiplex PCR, while TCRdb's copy carries only in-frame clones and drops some. The table has about 83,000 clones, around 90% seen once. Source: CD4+ or CD8+ T cells sorted from blood, taken in a trial of the OX40 agonist ivuxolimab. These TCRs come from an adult with an advanced solid tumor such as melanoma, head and neck, liver or kidney cancer.

This chain connects TRBV9 to TRBJ1-4; the match to TRBD1 covers 8 bases. Germline V lookup: CDR1 SGDLS, CDR2 YYNGEE. Losses at the gene ends were 3 bases for V and 6 bases for J; bases not matched to a gene: 7. The CDR3 is 15 residues long. For the CDR3, the DNA is TGTGCCAGCAGCGCCCGGACAGGGTTTGATGAAAAACTGTTTTTT. Translation: CASSARTGFDEKLFF.

The chain links TRBV6-5 to TRBJ2-5, with D maybe TRBD1 (6 bases). CDR3 length: 16 residues. In germline, CDR1 is MNHEY, CDR2 SVGAGI. Trimming left V 0 bases short and J 0 bases short, with 11 bases between. The CDR3, as DNA: TGTGCCAGCAGTTACTCGGGGGCGGAGTACCAAGAGACCCAGTACTTC. It encodes CASSYSGAEYQETQYF.

This chain links TRBV7-7 with TRBJ1-1; possible D gene TRBD1, 5 bases. V lost 3 bases to trimming and J lost 7 bases, with 12 bases between them. CDR3 size: 13 residues. Germline CDR1 is SSHAT and CDR2 is FNYEAQ (reference sequence). The CDR3: CASSFRVPCEAFF. The CDR3 DNA follows: TGTGCCAGCAGCTTCAGGGTACCCTGTGAAGCTTTCTTT.

The genes are TRBV2 and TRBJ2-3; TRBD2 matches 7 bases. This CDR3 contains 18 residues. Germline values: CDR1 SNHLY, CDR2 FYNNEI. The V segment lost 3 bases and the J segment 0 bases; nucleotides outside the gene matches: 12. This CDR3 is CASSEGSGALGSTDTQYF. The CDR3 DNA is TGTGCCAGCAGTGAGGGGAGCGGGGCCCTGGGAAGCACAGATACGCAGTATTTT.

J is TRBJ1-1 and V is TRBV2; no reliable D call. V was clipped by 2 bases and J by 0 bases, with 7 bases between them. The CDR3 length is 14 residues. Germline CDR1 is SNHLY and CDR2 is FYNNEI. As DNA, the CDR3 is TGTGCCAGCAGTGAACGTCGAGTGAACACTGAAGCTTTCTTT. Amino acid sequence: CASSERRVNTEAFF.

The chain links TRBV28 to TRBJ2-7; D possibly uses TRBD1 or TRBD2 (5 bases each). CDR3 size: 13 residues. Trimming cost V 5 bases and J 3 bases, with 11 bases left between them. CDR1 MDHEN and CDR2 SYDVKM come from the germline V gene. The DNA for the CDR3 is TGTGCCAGCAGTCTCCGGGACCTCTACGAGCAGTACTTC. Protein: CASSLRDLYEQYF. Based on the CDR3 plus reference TRBV28 and TRBJ2-7, the full variable domain is DVKVTQSSRYLVKRTGEKVFLECVQDMDHENMFWYRQDPGLGLRLIYFSYDVKMKEKGDIPEGYSVSREKKERFSLILESASTNQTSMYLCASSLRDLYEQYFGPGTRLTVT.

The chain couples TRBV18 to TRBJ2-5; D is unclear. Trimming removed 6 bases from V and 0 bases from J, with 17 bases in between. The CDR3 spans 16 residues. The germline V gene has CDR1 KGHSH and CDR2 LQKENI. DNA for the CDR3: TGTGCCAGCTCCCCGCCCTCCGGCGACCACCAAGAGACCCAGTACTTC. Protein product: CASSPPSGDHQETQYF.

The chain recombines TRBV5-6 with TRBJ2-7, with 7 bases fitting TRBD1. Unmatched junction bases numbered 1, after V lost 0 bases and J lost 4 bases. Germline CDR1 and CDR2: SGHDT and YYEEEE. CDR3 length: 13 residues. The CDR3, as DNA: TGTGCCAGCAGCTTGGCCAGGGGGTACGAGCAGTACTTC. Translated: CASSLARGYEQYF.

In its sample, this clone was seen once. The CDR3 coding sequence is TGTGCCAGTACCTATCAACAGGCTGGCTATGGCTACACCTTC. Its translation: CASTYQQAGYGYTF. The rearrangement links TRBV19 to TRBJ1-2, with D perhaps matching TRBD1 (5 bases). This CDR3 is built from 14 residues. The germline V and J ends were trimmed by 7 bases and 4 bases, with 16 bases remaining between them. The germline V gene has CDR1 LNHDA and CDR2 SQIVND (reference sequence).

V usage is TRBV11-2 and J usage is TRBJ1-1; TRBD1 might be the D (6 bases). CDR3 length equals 14 residues. Looked up from germline, CDR1 is SGHAT and CDR2 is FQNNGV. The ends were cut back, 4 bases at V and 0 bases at J, with 9 bases in the middle. The CDR3 sequence: CASSSDRLNTEAFF. The CDR3 DNA sequence: TGTGCCAGCAGCTCTGACAGGCTGAACACTGAAGCTTTCTTT.

This chain links TRBV30 with TRBJ2-1; D gene ambiguous. Looked up from germline, CDR1 is GTSNPN and CDR2 is SVGIG (reference sequence). Trimming stripped 3 bases from V and 3 bases from J, with 9 bases between. The CDR3 consists of 13 residues. The CDR3 loop reads CAWREVLYNEQFF. The CDR3 DNA reads TGTGCCTGGAGAGAAGTCCTCTACAATGAGCAGTTCTTC.

On this clone: Distinct nucleotide sequences in the sample also encode this CDR3. CDR3 residues: CASSPGTGSYEQYF. In nucleotides, the CDR3 is TGTGCCAGCAGCCCCGGGACGGGTTCCTACGAGCAGTACTTC. The gene calls are TRBV7-9 and TRBJ2-7, with D perhaps matching TRBD1 or TRBD2 (5 bases each). Trimming removed 5 bases at V and 1 base at J, with 12 bases between. Germline CDR1 and CDR2: SEHNR and FQNEAQ (reference sequence). The CDR3 runs 14 residues. Full variable domain (missing parts from reference TRBV7-9 and TRBJ2-7): DTGVSQNPRHKITKRGQNVTFRCDPISEHNRLYWYRQTLGQGPEFLTYFQNEAQLEKSRLLSDRFSAERPKGSFSTLEIQRTEQGDSAMYLCASSPGTGSYEQYFGPGTRLTVT.

V and J are TRBV18 and TRBJ1-1; TRBD1 matches 10 bases. Germline V CDR1 and CDR2: KGHSH, LQKENI. This CDR3 is built from 15 residues. V trimming: 1 base; J trimming: 11 bases; junction bases outside the gene matches: 10. The CDR3 here is CASSPLGTGELWAFF. The CDR3 nucleotides read TGTGCCAGCTCACCACTTGGGACAGGGGAGTTGTGGGCTTTCTTT. Using reference TRBV18 and TRBJ1-1 for the parts outside the CDR3, the full variable domain is NAGVMQNPRHLVRRRGQEARLRCSPMKGHSHVYWYRQLPEEGLKFMVYLQKENIIDESGMPKERFSAEFPKEGPSILRIQQVVRGDSAAYFCASSPLGTGELWAFFGQGTRLTVV.

CDR3 in amino acids: CASSIGGTGGIYEQYF. The DNA for the CDR3 is TGTGCCAGCAGCATCGGTGGGACAGGAGGAATCTACGAGCAGTACTTC. V usage is TRBV11-3 and J usage is TRBJ2-7; 8 bases fit TRBD1. With 5 bases clipped from V and 3 bases from J, the junction kept 12 bases outside the gene matches. This CDR3 region has 16 residues. CDR1 and CDR2 from the germline V gene are SGHNT and YENEEA.

V and J are TRBV2 and TRBJ2-1, with D perhaps TRBD1 (7 bases). CDR3 length: 17 residues. Trimming stripped 4 bases from V and 4 bases from J, with 20 bases between. Germline-derived CDR1 and CDR2 are SNHLY and FYNNEI. This chain's CDR3 is CASSGRATRGLYNEQFF. Written as DNA, the CDR3 is TGTGCCAGCAGTGGAAGAGCGACTAGGGGGCTTTACAATGAGCAGTTCTTC. The variable domain in full, completed from reference TRBV2 and TRBJ2-1, reads EPEVTQTPSHQVTQMGQEVILRCVPISNHLYFYWYRQILGQKVEFLVSFYNNEISEKSEIFDDQFSVERPDGSNFTLKIRSTKLEDSAMYFCASSGRATRGLYNEQFFGPGTRLTVL.